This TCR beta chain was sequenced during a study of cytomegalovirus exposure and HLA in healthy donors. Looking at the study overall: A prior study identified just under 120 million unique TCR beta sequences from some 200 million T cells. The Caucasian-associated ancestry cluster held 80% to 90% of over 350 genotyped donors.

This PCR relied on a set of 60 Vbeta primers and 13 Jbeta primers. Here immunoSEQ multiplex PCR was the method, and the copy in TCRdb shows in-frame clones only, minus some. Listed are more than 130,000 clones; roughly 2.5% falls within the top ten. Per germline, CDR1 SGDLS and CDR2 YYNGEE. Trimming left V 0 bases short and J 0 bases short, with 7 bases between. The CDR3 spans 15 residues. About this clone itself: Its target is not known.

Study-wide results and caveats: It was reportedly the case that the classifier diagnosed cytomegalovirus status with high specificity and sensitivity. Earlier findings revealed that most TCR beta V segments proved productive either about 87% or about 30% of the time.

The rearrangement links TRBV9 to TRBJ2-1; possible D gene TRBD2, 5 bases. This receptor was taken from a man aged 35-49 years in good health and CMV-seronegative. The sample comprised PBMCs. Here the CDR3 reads CASSVGTSSYNEQFF. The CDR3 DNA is TGTGCCAGCAGCGTAGGTACTAGCTCCTACAATGAGCAGTTCTTC.